The 2 T cell receptor beta chains given below trace back to one sample, sequenced in a study of T cells in Graves' hyperthyroidism and ophthalmopathy. It was RNA transcripts that yielded the amplified TCR beta CDR3 regions. The HTBI primer set was used in a first-round RT-PCR of the TCR CDR3. TCRdb re-called the multiplex PCR reads with MiXCR, one entry per CDR3 protein. Of 640,000 or so distinct CDR3 sequences in the sample, more than 13% were seen once. Sequencing was performed on blood. The receptors shown here come from a woman aged 18 to 35 with Graves' ophthalmopathy.

This clonotype came up a few times. The rearrangement uses TRBV6-1 and TRBJ2-3; weak D call: TRBD1 (6 bases). V lost 2 bases and J 4 bases, leaving 13 bases between the germline ends. Per germline, CDR1 MNHNS and CDR2 SASEGT. This CDR3 region has 15 residues. The CDR3 protein is CASSEYTGTPDTQYF. CDR3 DNA sequence: TGTGCCAGCAGTGAATATACAGGGACGCCAGATACGCAGTATTTT.

This clonotype was observed at least ten times. The chain combines TRBV11-1 with TRBJ1-4; 7 positions match TRBD1. Germline V gives CDR1 SGHAT, CDR2 FQDESV (reference sequence). The CDR3 runs 14 residues. V gave up 5 bases and J gave up 8 bases; unmatched junction bases: 8. Written as DNA, the CDR3 is TGTGCCAGCAGCCCCGGGACAGTGATGGAAAAACTGTTTTTT. This gives the protein CASSPGTVMEKLFF.